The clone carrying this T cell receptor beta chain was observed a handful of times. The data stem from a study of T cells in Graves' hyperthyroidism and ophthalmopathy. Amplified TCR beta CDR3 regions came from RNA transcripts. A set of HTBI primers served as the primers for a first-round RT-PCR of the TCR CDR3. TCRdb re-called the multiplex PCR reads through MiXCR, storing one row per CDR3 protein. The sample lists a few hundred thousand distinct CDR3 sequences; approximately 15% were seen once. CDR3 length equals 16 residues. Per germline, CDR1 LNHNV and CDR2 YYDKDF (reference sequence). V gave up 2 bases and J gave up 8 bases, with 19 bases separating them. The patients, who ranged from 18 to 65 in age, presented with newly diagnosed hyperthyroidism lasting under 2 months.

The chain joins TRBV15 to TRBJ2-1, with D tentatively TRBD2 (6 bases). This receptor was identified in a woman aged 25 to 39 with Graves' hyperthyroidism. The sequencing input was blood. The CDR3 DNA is TGTGCCACCAGCAGAAAACTAACGGGGGAAGTGGATGAGCAGTTCTTC. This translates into CATSRKLTGEVDEQFF.